This is a list of T cell receptor beta chains from one sample in a study of Graves' ophthalmopathy and Graves' hyperthyroidism. TCRdb recomputed calls from the multiplex PCR reads with MiXCR, one row per CDR3 protein. The table includes about 740,000 distinct CDR3 sequences, around 40% detected once. Sequencing was carried out using peripheral blood. All receptors derive from an adult man with Graves' ophthalmopathy. The conserved cysteine and the conserved F or W are not part of the CDR3 here. The order of the fields is V gene, J gene, CDR3 protein.

v_call: TRBV20-1
j_call: TRBJ1-1
cdr3_aa: SARDFQGQNTEAF

v_call: TRBV15
j_call: TRBJ1-2
cdr3_aa: ATSTDPLDYGYT

v_call: TRBV29-1
j_call: TRBJ2-1
cdr3_aa: SVSNEQF

v_call: TRBV20-1
j_call: TRBJ2-5
cdr3_aa: SARQLGNTQETQY

v_call: TRBV20-1
j_call: TRBJ1-1
cdr3_aa: SARGDRDLNTEAF

v_call: TRBV7-2
j_call: TRBJ2-5
cdr3_aa: ASCDFRDNQETQY

v_call: TRBV7-9
j_call: TRBJ1-2
cdr3_aa: ASSAPLPDGQGAYGYT

v_call: TRBV7-3
j_call: TRBJ2-2
cdr3_aa: ASSSWGPPGELF

v_call: TRBV10-2
j_call: TRBJ2-3
cdr3_aa: ASSESDTQY

v_call: TRBV10-1
j_call: NA
cdr3_aa: ASSPDRVHEQF

v_call: TRBV15
j_call: TRBJ1-2
cdr3_aa: ATSRGGQHYGYT

v_call: TRBV10-3
j_call: TRBJ1-2
cdr3_aa: ASSTGVWSGYT

v_call: TRBV25-1
j_call: TRBJ1-4
cdr3_aa: ASSEYGSIYEKLF

v_call: TRBV11-1
j_call: TRBJ1-6
cdr3_aa: ASAWTGVSPLH

v_call: TRBV7-2
j_call: TRBJ2-5
cdr3_aa: ASSQEGSGFVQETQY

v_call: TRBV20-1
j_call: TRBJ1-5
cdr3_aa: SARDQGLNQPQH

v_call: TRBV24-1
j_call: TRBJ2-5
cdr3_aa: ATSDSFSLAGGETQY

v_call: TRBV10-3
j_call: TRBJ1-1
cdr3_aa: ATQGGETEAF

v_call: TRBV5-8
j_call: TRBJ1-4
cdr3_aa: ASSLERTNEKLF

v_call: TRBV12-3/TRBV12-4
j_call: TRBJ2-6
cdr3_aa: ATMGGQGTTGANVLT

v_call: TRBV20-1
j_call: TRBJ2-7
cdr3_aa: SARFDPAGGVYEQY

v_call: TRBV19
j_call: TRBJ1-4
cdr3_aa: ASSPGISNEKLL

v_call: TRBV7-2
j_call: TRBJ2-6
cdr3_aa: ASSLAGTGAISGANVLT

v_call: TRBV19
j_call: TRBJ1-5
cdr3_aa: ASSHQPQH

v_call: TRBV15
j_call: TRBJ1-2
cdr3_aa: ATIRGTYGYT

v_call: TRBV12-3/TRBV12-4
j_call: TRBJ1-1
cdr3_aa: ASSSTGYTEAF

v_call: TRBV2
j_call: TRBJ2-3
cdr3_aa: ASSEQSETGSTDTQY

v_call: TRBV4-3
j_call: TRBJ1-5
cdr3_aa: ASSQRTGAGGNQPQH